This TCR beta chain is drawn from a study of human T cells and chemical hapten exposure. This sample's time point: patch test 2, 6 weeks after DPC sensitization. Regarding treatment: therapeutic diphenylcyclopropenone sensitization with weekly scalp DPC. Donors were 18 to 70-year-old alopecia patients suitable for DPC. Trimming at V came to 1 base and at J to 4 bases, leaving 7 bases not matched to a gene. The CDR3 loop spans 16 amino acids. Germline V gene lookup returns CDR1 LGHNA and CDR2 YNFKEQ. TCRdb called the RACE reads again in MiXCR, with one record for every CDR3 protein. The table includes about 96,000 distinct CDR3 sequences, roughly a tenth detected once.

This specimen was whole blood, taken in connection with sensitization to the hapten diphenylcyclopropenone (DPC). The origin of this receptor is a woman between 40 and 50 years old with alopecia areata. Some clones in this sample may be carry-over from other donors' samples. The chain recombines TRBV4-2 with TRBJ2-3, with 8 nucleotides matching TRBD2. The CDR3 is CASSQGGGRISDTQYF. As DNA, the CDR3 is TGTGCCAGCAGCCAAGGAGGCGGGAGGATCTCAGATACGCAGTATTTT.